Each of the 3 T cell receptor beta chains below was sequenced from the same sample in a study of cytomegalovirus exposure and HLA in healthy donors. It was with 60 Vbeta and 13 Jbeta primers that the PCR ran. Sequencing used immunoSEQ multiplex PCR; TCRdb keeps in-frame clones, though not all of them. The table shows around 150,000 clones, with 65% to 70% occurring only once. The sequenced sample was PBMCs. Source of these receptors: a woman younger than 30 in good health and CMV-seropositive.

The CDR3 DNA follows: TGTGCCAGCAGCTCGCTAGCGGGAGGCTACAATGAGCAGTTCTTC. As protein: CASSSLAGGYNEQFF. This chain connects TRBV7-3 to TRBJ2-1; 11 bases align to TRBD2. Trimming at V came to 4 bases and at J to 3 bases, leaving 2 bases not matched to a gene. Germline assignment: CDR1 SGHTA and CDR2 FQGTGA. This CDR3 is built from 15 residues.

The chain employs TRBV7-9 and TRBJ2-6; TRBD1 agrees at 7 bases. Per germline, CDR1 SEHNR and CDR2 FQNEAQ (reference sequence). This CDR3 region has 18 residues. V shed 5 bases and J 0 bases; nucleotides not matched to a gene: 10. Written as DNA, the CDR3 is TGTGCCAGCAGCCGCACGGGACAGAGCCTCTCTGGGGCCAACGTCCTGACTTTC. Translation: CASSRTGQSLSGANVLTF.

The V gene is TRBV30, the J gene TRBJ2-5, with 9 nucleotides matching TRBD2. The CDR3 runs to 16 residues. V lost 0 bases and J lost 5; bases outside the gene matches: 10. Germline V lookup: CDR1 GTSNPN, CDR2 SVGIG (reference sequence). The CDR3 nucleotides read TGTGCCTGGAGTGTAAGCTTCGCGGGGGGGCTTGAGACCCAGTACTTC. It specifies CAWSVSFAGGLETQYF.